This TCR beta chain is drawn from a study of siplizumab effects on memory and regulatory T cells. Study-level results: For mappable alloreactive CD4+ clones, the mean Treg-derived fraction was around 69% with siplizumab and 26.9% in controls.

CDR1 is SGHRS, CDR2 YFSETQ, per germline. This CDR3 spans 18 amino acids. Trimming removed 9 bases from V and 0 bases from J, with 24 bases in between. As to this clone: Antigen specificity is unknown.

TCRdb keeps only in-frame clones here, not all; method: immunoSEQ multiplex PCR. The data contain more than 70,000 clones, approximately 95% of them singletons. The rearrangement uses TRBV5-1 and TRBJ2-2; D may correspond to TRBD1 or TRBD2 (5 bases each). This sequence was found in a human donor in good health. The sample taken for sequencing was CD8+ T cells sorted from blood. The CDR3 nucleotides are TGCGCCACCAAGACCGAGACCGGGACCCTCGCGAACACCGGGGAGCTGTTTTTT. It yields the protein CATKTETGTLANTGELFF.